This TCR beta chain is from a study of spatial heterogeneity in lung cancer. V lost 1 base to trimming and J lost 0 bases; unmatched junction nucleotides: 4. CDR1 and CDR2 (germline): SEHNR, FQNEAQ (reference sequence). CDR3 size: 17 residues. One entry per CDR3 protein, called by TCRdb with MiXCR from the 5' RACE reads. The profile shows some 30,000 distinct CDR3 sequences, 5.4% of them singletons. The time point: blood at routine non-recurrence follow-up after resection. The receptor comes from a female donor with early-stage non-small cell lung cancer. Material: PBMCs, obtained at follow-up. The chain joins TRBV7-9 to TRBJ1-4, with 8 bases matching TRBD1. CDR3 sequence: CASSLVTGGTTNEKLFF. The DNA for the CDR3 is TGTGCCAGCAGCTTAGTAACAGGGGGTACAACTAATGAAAAACTGTTTTTT. Full variable domain (outside the CDR3, taken from reference TRBV7-9 and TRBJ1-4): DTGVSQNPRHKITKRGQNVTFRCDPISEHNRLYWYRQTLGQGPEFLTYFQNEAQLEKSRLLSDRFSAERPKGSFSTLEIQRTEQGDSAMYLCASSLVTGGTTNEKLFFGSGTQLSVL.